These T cell receptor beta chains were read from a single sample in a study of control samples from healthy donors and cancer patients. Method: immunoSEQ multiplex PCR; TCRdb's copy keeps in-frame clones and lacks some. The table includes 100,000 or so clones, around 80% detected once. The sequencing sample was made of blood. The receptor set was obtained from a woman aged 30 to 39 in good health. CDR3s include the opening cysteine and the closing phenylalanine or tryptophan. D genes are given only for firm matches. Clone size is not always given. Where it is, it says once, few, many or a class for expanded clones.

j_call: TRBJ2-7; clone_size: .; d_call: TRBD1; v_call: TRBV19; cdr3_nt: TGTGCCAGTAGTCCGACAGGGCGCGAGCAGTACTTC; cdr3_aa: CASSPTGREQYF
j_call: TRBJ2-1; clone_size: .; d_call: .; v_call: TRBV7-2; cdr3_nt: TGTGCCAGCAGCTTGAACTGGGGGCCCAGCTCCTACAATGAGCAGTTCTTC; cdr3_aa: CASSLNWGPSSYNEQFF
j_call: TRBJ1-1; clone_size: .; d_call: .; v_call: TRBV9; cdr3_nt: TGTGCCAGCAGCCGCAGGGAAGTCAACACTGAAGCTTTCTTT; cdr3_aa: CASSRREVNTEAFF
j_call: TRBJ1-3; clone_size: .; d_call: .; v_call: TRBV12-3/TRBV12-4; cdr3_nt: TGTGCCAGTACCCCCCCGGCAGGAAACACCATATATTTT; cdr3_aa: CASTPPAGNTIYF
j_call: TRBJ1-5; clone_size: few; d_call: .; v_call: TRBV20-1; cdr3_nt: TGCAGTGCTAGTTCTGGTGTCAATCAGCCCCAGCATTTT; cdr3_aa: CSASSGVNQPQHF
j_call: TRBJ2-7; clone_size: .; d_call: TRBD1; v_call: TRBV18; cdr3_nt: TGTGCCAGCTCACACCGGGACAGGGCCTCCTACGAGCAGTACTTC; cdr3_aa: CASSHRDRASYEQYF
j_call: TRBJ1-2; clone_size: .; d_call: TRBD1; v_call: TRBV9; cdr3_nt: TGTGCCAGCAGCGGACAGGGTGACTATGGCTACACCTTC; cdr3_aa: CASSGQGDYGYTF
j_call: TRBJ2-6; clone_size: .; d_call: .; v_call: TRBV6-2/TRBV6-3; cdr3_nt: TGTGCCAGCAGTTACGAGACAGGAAGCTCTGGGGCCAACGTCCTGACTTTC; cdr3_aa: CASSYETGSSGANVLTF
j_call: TRBJ1-3; clone_size: many; d_call: .; v_call: TRBV9; cdr3_nt: TGTGCCAGCAGCGTTGGGGGCCCCATCTCTGGAAACACCATATATTTT; cdr3_aa: CASSVGGPISGNTIYF
j_call: TRBJ1-3; clone_size: .; d_call: .; v_call: TRBV14; cdr3_nt: TGTGCCAGCAGCCAAGTGGACTTCTCTGGAAACACCATATATTTT; cdr3_aa: CASSQVDFSGNTIYF
j_call: TRBJ1-3; clone_size: .; d_call: .; v_call: TRBV21-1; cdr3_nt: TGTGCCAGCAGCGCCAATGGGGGGGACTCTGGAAACACCATATATTTT; cdr3_aa: CASSANGGDSGNTIYF
j_call: TRBJ2-7; clone_size: .; d_call: TRBD1; v_call: TRBV11-2; cdr3_nt: TGTGCCAGCAGCTTAGACGGGACAGGGGGCGACGAGCAGTACTTC; cdr3_aa: CASSLDGTGGDEQYF
j_call: TRBJ2-7; clone_size: .; d_call: TRBD1; v_call: TRBV6-6; cdr3_nt: TGTGCCAGCAGTTCTGCTGGGAGACAGGGGGCAGGAATGTACTTC; cdr3_aa: CASSSAGRQGAGMYF
j_call: TRBJ2-1; clone_size: .; d_call: TRBD2; v_call: TRBV6-2/TRBV6-3; cdr3_nt: TGTGCCAGCAGTTACGGGGCTAGCGGGTACTCCTACAATGAGCAGTTCTTC; cdr3_aa: CASSYGASGYSYNEQFF
j_call: TRBJ2-7; clone_size: .; d_call: .; v_call: TRBV5-8; cdr3_nt: TGTGCCAGCTTCGACGCCGGGACTTGGTCCTACGAGCAGTACTTC; cdr3_aa: CASFDAGTWSYEQYF
j_call: TRBJ1-2; clone_size: .; d_call: TRBD1; v_call: TRBV15; cdr3_nt: TGTGCCACCAGCAGAGGCGGACAGGGCACCAATGGCTACACCTTC; cdr3_aa: CATSRGGQGTNGYTF
j_call: TRBJ2-3; clone_size: .; d_call: .; v_call: TRBV11-2; cdr3_nt: TGTGCCAGCAGCTTAGTGGGACTGAGCACAGATACGCAGTATTTT; cdr3_aa: CASSLVGLSTDTQYF
j_call: TRBJ2-1; clone_size: .; d_call: TRBD1; v_call: TRBV5-1; cdr3_nt: TGCGCCAGCAGCCTAAGACAGGGGAGCTACAATGAGCAGTTCTTC; cdr3_aa: CASSLRQGSYNEQFF
j_call: TRBJ1-2; clone_size: few; d_call: .; v_call: TRBV19; cdr3_nt: TGTGCCAGTAGTAGAACCAGGGGCTATGGCTACACCTTC; cdr3_aa: CASSRTRGYGYTF
j_call: TRBJ2-2; clone_size: .; d_call: .; v_call: TRBV6-5; cdr3_nt: TGTGGGTCGGAAGGGATTGGCGGGGAGCTGTTTTTT; cdr3_aa: CGSEGIGGELFF
j_call: TRBJ1-4; clone_size: .; d_call: .; v_call: TRBV6-1; cdr3_nt: TGTGCCAGCAGTGAACAAGTTTGGAGCGTTGAAAAACTGTTTTTT; cdr3_aa: CASSEQVWSVEKLFF
j_call: TRBJ2-7; clone_size: .; d_call: .; v_call: TRBV29-1; cdr3_nt: TGCAGCGGGGTGGCGTCGGGCACCGGGAACGAGCAGTACTTC; cdr3_aa: CSGVASGTGNEQYF
j_call: TRBJ1-1; clone_size: .; d_call: TRBD1; v_call: TRBV7-9; cdr3_nt: TGTGCCAGCAGCTTTGGACAGGTGAACACTGAAGCTTTCTTT; cdr3_aa: CASSFGQVNTEAFF
j_call: TRBJ1-1; clone_size: .; d_call: .; v_call: TRBV5-1; cdr3_nt: TGCGCCAGCAGCTTGGTAGGGCCCGACACTGAAGCTTTCTTT; cdr3_aa: CASSLVGPDTEAFF
j_call: TRBJ1-5; clone_size: .; d_call: .; v_call: TRBV19; cdr3_nt: TGTGCCAGTAGTATGGGACGGCTACTCAATCAGCCCCAGCATTTT; cdr3_aa: CASSMGRLLNQPQHF
j_call: TRBJ2-5; clone_size: .; d_call: TRBD2; v_call: TRBV9; cdr3_nt: TGTGCCAGCAGCGTAGTAGCGGGGGGGCCTCAAGAGACCCAGTACTTC; cdr3_aa: CASSVVAGGPQETQYF
j_call: TRBJ1-3; clone_size: .; d_call: .; v_call: TRBV15; cdr3_nt: TGTGCCACCAGCAGAGATTTGTGGGGGGCAGGAAACACCATATATTTT; cdr3_aa: CATSRDLWGAGNTIYF
j_call: TRBJ1-2; clone_size: .; d_call: .; v_call: TRBV6-1; cdr3_nt: TGTGCCAGCAGTGAAGACTATGGCTACACCTTC; cdr3_aa: CASSEDYGYTF
j_call: TRBJ2-7; clone_size: .; d_call: .; v_call: TRBV4-1; cdr3_nt: TGCGCCAGCAGCCAAGAATCGCCCGGCTACGAGCAGTACTTC; cdr3_aa: CASSQESPGYEQYF
j_call: TRBJ1-1; clone_size: .; d_call: TRBD1; v_call: TRBV18; cdr3_nt: TGTGCCAGCTCGGCTTACCTCGGGACAGGCCTGAACACTGAAGCTTTCTTT; cdr3_aa: CASSAYLGTGLNTEAFF
j_call: TRBJ1-1; clone_size: .; d_call: TRBD1; v_call: TRBV2; cdr3_nt: TGTGCGAGCTTCCGGGACAGGAACACTGAAGCTTTCTTT; cdr3_aa: CASFRDRNTEAFF
j_call: TRBJ1-4; clone_size: .; d_call: TRBD1; v_call: TRBV6-1; cdr3_nt: TGTGCCAGCAGTGATGGGACAGGGCATGAAAAACTGTTTTTT; cdr3_aa: CASSDGTGHEKLFF
j_call: TRBJ1-1; clone_size: few; d_call: .; v_call: TRBV6-6; cdr3_nt: TGTGCCAGCAGTTCTCACGTGATGAACACTGAAGCTTTCTTT; cdr3_aa: CASSSHVMNTEAFF
j_call: TRBJ2-3; clone_size: .; d_call: .; v_call: TRBV27; cdr3_nt: TGTGCCAGCAGTTTAATGGTCAGGGCAACAGATACGCAGTATTTT; cdr3_aa: CASSLMVRATDTQYF
j_call: TRBJ1-2; clone_size: .; d_call: TRBD1; v_call: TRBV27; cdr3_nt: TGTGCCAGCAGTTCTCCGACAGGGGGCATAGCTGGCTACACCTTC; cdr3_aa: CASSSPTGGIAGYTF
j_call: TRBJ2-4; clone_size: .; d_call: .; v_call: TRBV12-5; cdr3_nt: TGTGCTAGTGGTTTGCGGGAATCCAACATTCAGTACTTC; cdr3_aa: CASGLRESNIQYF
j_call: TRBJ2-1; clone_size: .; d_call: TRBD2; v_call: TRBV5-1; cdr3_nt: TGCGCCAGCAGCTTGTTACTAGCGGGGGATCGTGGGGATGAGCAGTTCTTC; cdr3_aa: CASSLLLAGDRGDEQFF
j_call: TRBJ1-2; clone_size: once; d_call: .; v_call: TRBV4-3; cdr3_nt: TGCGCCAGCAGCGATGTTAAGAGGGGTAAAGGGTATGGCTACACCTTC; cdr3_aa: CASSDVKRGKGYGYTF
j_call: TRBJ2-7; clone_size: few; d_call: .; v_call: TRBV2; cdr3_nt: TGTGCCAGCAGTGAAGCGGGCGCTACCTACGAGCAGTACTTC; cdr3_aa: CASSEAGATYEQYF
j_call: TRBJ1-1; clone_size: .; d_call: .; v_call: TRBV9; cdr3_nt: TGTGCCAGCAGCGTAGGGGGGCGGAACACTGAAGCTTTCTTT; cdr3_aa: CASSVGGRNTEAFF
j_call: TRBJ2-1; clone_size: .; d_call: .; v_call: TRBV3-1/TRBV3-2; cdr3_nt: TGTGCCAGCAGCCAAGCCAGCCGGGGGCAGTTCTTC; cdr3_aa: CASSQASRGQFF
j_call: TRBJ1-5; clone_size: once; d_call: .; v_call: TRBV27; cdr3_nt: TGTGCCAGCAGTTTTGCGGGGGTCCAACAGCCCCAGCATTTT; cdr3_aa: CASSFAGVQQPQHF
j_call: TRBJ1-2; clone_size: .; d_call: .; v_call: TRBV29-1; cdr3_nt: TGCAGCGTAGAACAGGGAAACTATGGCTACACCTTC; cdr3_aa: CSVEQGNYGYTF